The rows below give T cell receptor beta chains drawn from one sample of a study of T cells after yellow fever vaccination. TCRdb re-called the 5' RACE reads through MiXCR, storing one row per CDR3 protein. The sample lists some 200,000 distinct CDR3 sequences, approximately 11% occurring once. The sequencing here drew on CD8+ T cells sorted from PBMCs, taken 15 days after the yellow fever booster vaccination. These TCRs come from a man younger than 30 who received the YFV17D yellow fever vaccine. Each CDR3 is given with its conserved first and last residue. A D gene is named only where the DNA matches it firmly. Clone sizes are given selectively: once, few, many, or a class where the clone is expanded.

size	V	D	J	CDR3	DNA
NA	TRBV19	TRBD2	TRBJ2-3	CASSLGGLITDTQYF	TGTGCCAGTAGCCTGGGAGGGCTGATCACAGATACGCAGTATTTT
few	TRBV9	NA	TRBJ1-5	CASSVEGRSNQPQHF	TGTGCCAGCAGCGTAGAGGGCAGAAGCAATCAGCCCCAGCATTTT
few	TRBV25-1	TRBD1	TRBJ2-6	CAENGQGGSSGANVLTF	TGTGCAGAGAACGGACAGGGGGGTTCGTCTGGGGCCAACGTCCTGACTTTC
few	TRBV10-2	TRBD1	TRBJ2-7	CASSSGGASEQYF	TGCGCCAGCAGTTCAGGGGGTGCCTCCGAGCAGTACTTC
NA	TRBV7-6	NA	TRBJ2-1	CASSLGAGSNNEQFF	TGTGCCAGCAGCTTAGGCGCAGGGTCAAACAATGAGCAGTTCTTC
few	TRBV27	TRBD2	TRBJ2-3	CASSVGLDTDTQYF	TGTGCCAGCAGTGTCGGACTAGACACAGATACGCAGTATTTT
NA	TRBV20-1	NA	TRBJ2-1	CSARDSYNEQFF	TGCAGTGCTAGAGATTCCTACAATGAGCAGTTCTTC
few	TRBV9	NA	TRBJ1-6	CASSVGSPPLHF	TGTGCCAGCAGCGTGGGTAGTCCACCCCTCCACTTT
many	TRBV29-1	NA	TRBJ1-2	CSVALTDDPGYTF	TGCAGCGTTGCGCTTACTGATGACCCTGGCTACACCTTC
NA	TRBV6-2/TRBV6-3	NA	TRBJ1-1	CASSYGQLNTEAFF	TGTGCCAGCAGTTACGGACAGCTGAACACTGAAGCTTTCTTT
NA	TRBV20-1	TRBD1	TRBJ2-7	CSASGGDRGSSVYEQYF	TGCAGTGCTAGCGGGGGGGACAGGGGATCGTCGGTCTACGAGCAGTACTTC
NA	TRBV2	TRBD1	TRBJ2-1	CAEETGGDYNEQFF	TGTGCCGAGGAGACAGGGGGCGACTACAATGAGCAGTTCTTC
NA	TRBV7-9	TRBD1	TRBJ2-5	CASSDRYQETQYF	TGTGCCAGCTCGGACAGGTACCAAGAGACCCAGTACTTC
few	TRBV4-3	NA	TRBJ2-2	CASSQAPGLPEGGGELFF	TGCGCCAGCAGCCAAGCCCCTGGACTCCCCGAGGGCGGCGGGGAGCTGTTTTTT
few	TRBV7-9	NA	TRBJ1-1	CASSPEVAVEAFF	TGTGCCAGCAGCCCCGAGGTGGCAGTTGAAGCTTTCTTT
NA	TRBV5-1	NA	TRBJ2-7	CARSYEQYF	TGCGCCAGGTCGTACGAGCAGTACTTC
few	TRBV2	NA	TRBJ2-3	CASSYSGTDTQYF	TGTGCCAGCTCATATAGCGGCACAGATACGCAGTATTTT
many	TRBV9	NA	TRBJ2-1	CASSAEGRGGDEQFF	TGTGCCAGCAGCGCGGAGGGGCGGGGTGGAGATGAGCAGTTCTTC
few	TRBV20-1	TRBD1	TRBJ1-5	CSARTGARNQPQHF	TGCAGTGCTAGAACAGGGGCCCGCAATCAGCCCCAGCATTTT
few	TRBV4-3	NA	TRBJ2-3	CASSQDIRFTDTQYF	TGCGCCAGCAGCCAAGATATTAGGTTCACAGATACGCAGTATTTT
NA	TRBV18	NA	TRBJ2-6	CASSPPVGANVLTF	TGTGCCAGCTCACCACCGGTCGGGGCCAACGTCCTGACTTTC
NA	TRBV28	NA	TRBJ2-5	CASSLWTGPEETQYF	TGTGCCAGCAGTTTATGGACAGGCCCCGAAGAGACCCAGTACTTC
few	TRBV27	NA	TRBJ1-5	CASSWRSSNQPQHF	TGTGCCAGCAGTTGGAGATCCTCAAATCAGCCCCAGCATTTT
few	TRBV29-1	NA	TRBJ1-2	CSVVSFRADYGYTF	TGCAGCGTTGTAAGTTTCAGGGCTGACTATGGCTACACCTTC
many	TRBV5-1	TRBD1	TRBJ1-1	CASSLRQGMNTEAFF	TGCGCCAGCAGCTTACGACAGGGGATGAACACTGAAGCTTTCTTT
few	TRBV20-1	NA	TRBJ2-7	CSAGTYEQYF	TGCAGTGCTGGTACCTACGAGCAGTACTTC
many	TRBV7-6	NA	TRBJ2-2	CASSLGDTGELFF	TGTGCCAGCAGCTTAGGGGACACCGGGGAGCTGTTTTTT
many	TRBV7-2	NA	TRBJ2-3	CASSLDGTLDTQYF	TGTGCCAGCAGTCTGGACGGGACCCTTGATACGCAGTATTTT
few	TRBV3-1	NA	TRBJ2-1	CASSQGFAEQFF	TGTGCCAGCAGCCAAGGGTTTGCTGAGCAGTTCTTC
many	TRBV24-1	NA	TRBJ1-6	CATSGPDEASPLHF	TGTGCCACCAGTGGCCCCGACGAGGCTTCACCCCTCCACTTT
many	TRBV7-2	NA	TRBJ2-4	CASSLEFPGSTKNIQYF	TGTGCCAGCAGCTTAGAATTTCCAGGGAGTACCAAAAACATTCAGTACTTC
NA	TRBV9	NA	TRBJ2-1	CASSPRPPTNRASNNEQFF	TGTGCCAGCAGCCCAAGACCGCCGACAAATCGTGCTAGCAATAATGAGCAGTTCTTC
NA	TRBV12-3/TRBV12-4	TRBD1	TRBJ1-5	CASRTSGTGGNQHQHF	TGTGCCAGCAGAACTTCCGGGACAGGGGGTAATCAGCACCAGCATTTT
NA	TRBV12-3/TRBV12-4	NA	TRBJ2-7	CASSPRYQIVSYEQYF	TGTGCCAGCAGTCCACGGTACCAAATTGTGTCCTACGAGCAGTACTTC
NA	TRBV6-5	NA	TRBJ2-1	CASSYSRGDEQFF	TGTGCCAGCAGTTACTCCCGGGGAGATGAGCAGTTCTTC
NA	TRBV6-5	NA	TRBJ1-5	CASSPSETWPQHF	TGTGCCAGCAGTCCCTCAGAGACCTGGCCCCAGCATTTT
few	TRBV9	NA	TRBJ2-7	CASSVAGTNNEQYF	TGTGCCAGCAGCGTAGCCGGGACCAACAACGAGCAGTACTTC
few	TRBV7-9	NA	TRBJ1-4	CASSDIHEKLFF	TGTGCCAGCAGCGATATCCATGAAAAACTGTTTTTT
few	TRBV27	TRBD2	TRBJ2-7	CASGTSGGYEQYF	TGTGCCAGCGGGACTAGCGGGGGTTACGAGCAGTACTTC
NA	TRBV7-9	NA	TRBJ1-1	CASSLAPGPEAFF	TGTGCCAGCAGCTTAGCGCCGGGCCCTGAAGCTTTCTTT
few	TRBV20-1	NA	TRBJ2-4	CSAPRGVKNIQYF	TGCAGTGCTCCCCGCGGGGTTAAAAACATTCAGTACTTC
NA	TRBV27	TRBD2	TRBJ2-3	CASSLTSGGRDTQYF	TGTGCCAGCAGTTTAACTAGCGGGGGCAGAGATACGCAGTATTTT
NA	TRBV4-3	NA	TRBJ1-2	CASSQDRAPYGYTF	TGCGCCAGCAGCCAAGATCGGGCCCCTTATGGCTACACCTTC
NA	TRBV5-6	NA	TRBJ2-1	CASSLAPGKQFF	TGTGCCAGCAGCTTGGCACCGGGCAAGCAGTTCTTC
few	TRBV5-5	NA	TRBJ1-2	CASSWFASADYGYTF	TGTGCCAGCAGCTGGTTTGCGTCAGCCGACTATGGCTACACCTTC
NA	TRBV4-1	NA	TRBJ1-5	CASSQDRVRGDQPQHF	TGCGCCAGCAGCCAAGATCGTGTAAGGGGGGATCAGCCCCAGCATTTT
few	TRBV7-9	TRBD1	TRBJ1-2	CASSAGQIGVFGYTF	TGTGCCAGCAGCGCGGGACAGATCGGTGTATTTGGCTACACCTTC
NA	TRBV7-9	TRBD2	TRBJ2-1	CASSYLTSGGYNEQFF	TGTGCCAGCAGCTACCTGACAAGCGGGGGCTACAATGAGCAGTTCTTC
once	TRBV28	TRBD1	TRBJ1-1	CASSPTGQVLTEAFF	TGTGCCAGCAGTCCGACGGGACAGGTCCTAACTGAAGCTTTCTTT